The rows below give T cell receptor beta chains drawn from one sample of a study of T-cell memory formation after mild COVID-19. TCRdb called the 5' RACE reads again in MiXCR, with one record for every CDR3 protein. The data hold under 450,000 distinct CDR3 sequences, with more than 20% observed a single time. Sequenced sample: PBMCs or a T cell subset sorted from them (not recorded which). These receptors all come from an adult woman who had mild COVID-19 (a few samples of this study predate the infection). Cell type and time point are not known. Both conserved end residues are part of each CDR3. The order of the fields is clone size, CDR3 length, V gene, J gene, D gene, CDR3 DNA, CDR3 protein. A D gene is named only where the DNA matches it firmly. Size is stated for part of the rows, as once, few or many counts, or as a class when the clone is expanded.

size: NA; length: 15; V: TRBV6-5; J: TRBJ2-3; D: TRBD2; DNA: TGTGCCAGCAGCGTTATAGCGGGACGCACAGATACGCAGTATTTC; CDR3: CASSVIAGRTDTQYF
size: NA; length: 13; V: TRBV12-3/TRBV12-4; J: TRBJ2-1; D: NA; DNA: TGTGCCAGCAGATACGGACGGTACAATGAGCAGTTCTTC; CDR3: CASRYGRYNEQFF
size: few; length: 11; V: TRBV12-3/TRBV12-4; J: TRBJ2-1; D: NA; DNA: TGTGCCAGCAGTGGCGAGGGGGAGCAGTTCTTC; CDR3: CASSGEGEQFF
size: few; length: 19; V: TRBV4-1; J: TRBJ2-3; D: TRBD2; DNA: TGCGCCAGCAGCCAAGAAACTAGCGGGGGTCCAACAGGCGCAGATACGCAGTATTTT; CDR3: CASSQETSGGPTGADTQYF
size: few; length: 13; V: TRBV5-1; J: TRBJ2-1; D: NA; DNA: TGCGCCAGCAGCTTCGGTCACATCAATGAGCAGTTCTTC; CDR3: CASSFGHINEQFF
size: NA; length: 15; V: TRBV15; J: TRBJ2-7; D: TRBD1; DNA: TGTGCCACCAGCAGAATTCGGACAGGGTCCTACGAGCAGTACTTC; CDR3: CATSRIRTGSYEQYF
size: NA; length: 16; V: TRBV4-2; J: TRBJ2-7; D: NA; DNA: TGTGCCAGCAGCCAAGAAAGGCTAAGTAGCTCCTACGAGCAGTACTTC; CDR3: CASSQERLSSSYEQYF
size: few; length: 13; V: TRBV3-1; J: TRBJ2-3; D: NA; DNA: TGTGCCAGCAGCCAAGGGCGAACAGATACGCAGTATTTT; CDR3: CASSQGRTDTQYF
size: NA; length: 15; V: TRBV12-3/TRBV12-4; J: TRBJ1-2; D: NA; DNA: TGTGCCAGCAGTTTTTTCTCAGACCCAAACTATGGCTACACCTTC; CDR3: CASSFFSDPNYGYTF
size: few; length: 14; V: TRBV30; J: TRBJ2-7; D: TRBD2; DNA: TGTGCCTGGAGTGACAGCGGGATTATATACGAGCAGTACTTC; CDR3: CAWSDSGIIYEQYF
size: few; length: 14; V: TRBV6-1; J: TRBJ2-5; D: NA; DNA: TGTGCCAGCAGTCAGCACAGGACCACTCCCTCCCAGTACTTC; CDR3: CASSQHRTTPSQYF
size: NA; length: 17; V: TRBV18; J: TRBJ2-3; D: TRBD1; DNA: TGTGCCAGCTCACCCCCCGGTCGGACAGGGCCTCAAGATACGCAGTATTTT; CDR3: CASSPPGRTGPQDTQYF
size: few; length: 15; V: TRBV6-5; J: TRBJ1-1; D: NA; DNA: TGTGCCAGCAGTTACGAGTCGGGGGTGGGCACTGAAGCTTTCTTT; CDR3: CASSYESGVGTEAFF
size: few; length: 16; V: TRBV11-2; J: TRBJ2-3; D: TRBD2; DNA: TGTGCCAGCAGCTCCGGGGCGGGAGTGAGCACAGATACGCAGTATTTT; CDR3: CASSSGAGVSTDTQYF
size: NA; length: 14; V: TRBV5-1; J: TRBJ2-1; D: NA; DNA: TGCGCCAGCAGCTTGGGCAGCCTCTACAATGAGCAGTTCTTC; CDR3: CASSLGSLYNEQFF
size: many; length: 15; V: TRBV9; J: TRBJ1-5; D: NA; DNA: TGTGCCAGCAGCGTAGGTCCAGGGGTTAGTCAGCCCCAGCATTTT; CDR3: CASSVGPGVSQPQHF
size: many; length: 13; V: TRBV12-3/TRBV12-4; J: TRBJ1-6; D: NA; DNA: TGTGCCAGCAGTTTGGACAGAAGTTCACCCCTCCACTTT; CDR3: CASSLDRSSPLHF
size: few; length: 16; V: TRBV7-9; J: TRBJ2-7; D: NA; DNA: TGTGCCAGCAGCTTTGATCTAGGCGACCTAAACTACGAGCAGTACTTC; CDR3: CASSFDLGDLNYEQYF
size: few; length: 15; V: TRBV5-1; J: TRBJ2-6; D: NA; DNA: TGCGCCAGCAGCTTTACGTACTCTGGGGCCAACGTCCTGACTTTC; CDR3: CASSFTYSGANVLTF
size: NA; length: 15; V: TRBV15; J: TRBJ2-7; D: TRBD1; DNA: TGTGCCACCAGCAGACCCGACAGGGGACGATACGAGCAGTACTTC; CDR3: CATSRPDRGRYEQYF
size: NA; length: 13; V: TRBV3-1; J: TRBJ2-7; D: NA; DNA: TGTGCCAGCAGCCCGCACATGGGAGGCGAGCAGTACTTC; CDR3: CASSPHMGGEQYF
size: NA; length: 15; V: TRBV9; J: TRBJ2-2; D: NA; DNA: TGTGCCAGCAGCGTAGGAGGTAGGGGCACCGGGGAGCTGTTTTTT; CDR3: CASSVGGRGTGELFF
size: NA; length: 15; V: TRBV7-9; J: TRBJ1-3; D: NA; DNA: TGTGCCAGCAGCTTAGCAAACACACCTGGAAACACCATATATTTT; CDR3: CASSLANTPGNTIYF
size: few; length: 15; V: TRBV18; J: TRBJ1-2; D: NA; DNA: TGTGCCAGCTCACCACCGACAGACGGTGGCTATGGCTACACCTTC; CDR3: CASSPPTDGGYGYTF
size: few; length: 16; V: TRBV7-9; J: TRBJ2-1; D: NA; DNA: TGTGCCAGCAGCTTTAGATTAGGGATTACCTACAATGAGCAGTTCTTC; CDR3: CASSFRLGITYNEQFF
size: few; length: 14; V: TRBV30; J: TRBJ1-2; D: TRBD1; DNA: TGTGCCTGGACCACCGGACAGGGCCTCTATGGCTACACCTTC; CDR3: CAWTTGQGLYGYTF
size: NA; length: 16; V: TRBV5-1; J: TRBJ2-1; D: TRBD2; DNA: TGCGCCAGCAGCTTGCTAGCGGGGGCGAAACACAATGAGCAGTTCTTC; CDR3: CASSLLAGAKHNEQFF
size: NA; length: 14; V: TRBV6-5; J: TRBJ1-5; D: NA; DNA: TGTGCCAGCAGTTATGCAGGGGCCGGACAGCCCCAGCATTTT; CDR3: CASSYAGAGQPQHF
size: NA; length: 15; V: TRBV7-6; J: TRBJ2-1; D: NA; DNA: TGTGCCAGCAGCCCCCGAGGAGCTCTGTGGAATGAGCAGTTCTTC; CDR3: CASSPRGALWNEQFF
size: NA; length: 16; V: TRBV5-1; J: TRBJ2-2; D: TRBD1; DNA: TGCGCCAGCAGCTTGTCTGAGACAGGGACAACCGGGGAGCTGTTTTTT; CDR3: CASSLSETGTTGELFF
size: NA; length: 15; V: TRBV29-1; J: TRBJ1-5; D: TRBD1; DNA: TGCAGCGTTCGGACAGGGGGCCGAGGCAATCAGCCCCAGCATTTT; CDR3: CSVRTGGRGNQPQHF
size: NA; length: 15; V: TRBV5-1; J: TRBJ2-7; D: TRBD1; DNA: TGCGCCAGCAGCTTGAGGGGCAGGGGGATCTACGAGCAGTACTTC; CDR3: CASSLRGRGIYEQYF
size: NA; length: 13; V: TRBV29-1; J: TRBJ2-7; D: NA; DNA: TGCAGCGTTGTTGGGGGCTTCTCCTACGAGCAGTACTTC; CDR3: CSVVGGFSYEQYF
size: NA; length: 17; V: TRBV4-2; J: TRBJ2-5; D: TRBD2; DNA: TGTGCCAGCAGCCCCGGGACTAGCGGCGGTTGGGGAGAGACCCAGTACTTC; CDR3: CASSPGTSGGWGETQYF
size: many; length: 11; V: TRBV20-1; J: TRBJ2-7; D: NA; DNA: TGCAGTGCCTTAGGGGGGTACGAGCAGTACTTC; CDR3: CSALGGYEQYF
size: NA; length: 17; V: TRBV29-1; J: TRBJ2-1; D: NA; DNA: TGCAGCGTTGGTGCTTACGGCCTGGGACTTAGTCCTAGCTGGCAGTTCTTC; CDR3: CSVGAYGLGLSPSWQFF
size: NA; length: 16; V: TRBV5-6; J: TRBJ1-2; D: TRBD1; DNA: TGTGCCAGCAGCTTGGCCGGGACAGGGATCGTCTATGGCTACACCTTC; CDR3: CASSLAGTGIVYGYTF
size: few; length: 15; V: TRBV12-3/TRBV12-4; J: TRBJ2-3; D: TRBD2; DNA: TGTGCCAGCAGTGGGACTAGCGGGGGATACGATACGCAGTATTTT; CDR3: CASSGTSGGYDTQYF
size: NA; length: 16; V: TRBV5-1; J: TRBJ2-5; D: TRBD2; DNA: TGCGCCAGCAGCTTGGCCGCTAGCGGGGTCTGGAAGACCCAGTACTTC; CDR3: CASSLAASGVWKTQYF
size: NA; length: 17; V: TRBV25-1; J: TRBJ2-2; D: TRBD1; DNA: TGTGCCAGCAGTGAGCCCTTAGGGACAGGGACAACCGGGGAGCTGTTTTTT; CDR3: CASSEPLGTGTTGELFF